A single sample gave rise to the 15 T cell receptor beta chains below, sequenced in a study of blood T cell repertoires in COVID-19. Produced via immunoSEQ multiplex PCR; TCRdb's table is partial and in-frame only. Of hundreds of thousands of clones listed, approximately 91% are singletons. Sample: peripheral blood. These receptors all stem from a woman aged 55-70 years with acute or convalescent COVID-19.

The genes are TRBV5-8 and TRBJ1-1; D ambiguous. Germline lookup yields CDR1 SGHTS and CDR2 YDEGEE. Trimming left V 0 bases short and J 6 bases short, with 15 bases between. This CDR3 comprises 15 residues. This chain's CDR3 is CASSLELLVGAEAFF. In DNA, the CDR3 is TGTGCCAGCAGCTTGGAACTTTTGGTGGGCGCTGAAGCTTTCTTT.

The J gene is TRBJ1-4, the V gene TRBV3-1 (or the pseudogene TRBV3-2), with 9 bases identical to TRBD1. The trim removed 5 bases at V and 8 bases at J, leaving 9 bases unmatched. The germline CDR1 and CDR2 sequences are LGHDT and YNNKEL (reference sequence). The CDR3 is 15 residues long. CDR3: CASSSPGQGSEKLFF. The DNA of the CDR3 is TGTGCCAGCAGCTCGCCGGGACAGGGTTCCGAAAAACTGTTTTTT.

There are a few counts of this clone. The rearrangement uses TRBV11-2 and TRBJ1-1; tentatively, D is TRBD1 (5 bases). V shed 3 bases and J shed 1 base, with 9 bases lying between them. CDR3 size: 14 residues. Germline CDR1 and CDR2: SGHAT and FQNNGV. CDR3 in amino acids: CASSLRQWNTEAFF. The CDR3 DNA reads TGTGCCAGCAGCTTGAGACAGTGGAACACTGAAGCTTTCTTT.

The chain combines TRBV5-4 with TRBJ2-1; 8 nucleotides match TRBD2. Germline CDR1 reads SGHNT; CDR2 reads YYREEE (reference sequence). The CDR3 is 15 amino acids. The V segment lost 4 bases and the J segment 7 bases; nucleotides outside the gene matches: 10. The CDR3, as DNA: TGTGCCAGCAGCGGAGACGCGGGAGGAGGGAATGAGCAGTTCTTC. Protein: CASSGDAGGGNEQFF.

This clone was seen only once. CDR3 protein: CASIHTGGGNQPQHF. The CDR3 bases are TGTGCCAGCATACATACAGGGGGAGGTAATCAGCCCCAGCATTTT. This sequence joins TRBV5-8 and TRBJ1-5; 8 bases line up with TRBD1. Germline lookup yields CDR1 SGHTS and CDR2 YDEGEE. Trimming took 6 bases from V and 4 from J; bases not matched to a gene: 9. The CDR3 consists of 15 residues. Full variable domain (rest looked up from reference TRBV5-8 and TRBJ1-5): EAGVTQSPTHLIKTRGQQATLRCSPISGHTSVYWYQQALGLGLQFLLWYDEGEERNRGNFPPRFSGRQFPNYSSELNVNALELEDSALYLCASIHTGGGNQPQHFGDGTRLSIL.

This CDR3 reads CASSFSGGSITGELFF. In nucleotides, the CDR3 is TGTGCCAGCAGCTTCTCCGGGGGAAGTATCACCGGGGAGCTGTTTTTT. The chain employs TRBV7-2 and TRBJ2-2; D is perhaps TRBD2 (6 bases). This CDR3 comprises 16 residues. Trimming removed 3 bases from V and 4 bases from J, with 15 bases in between. CDR1 is SGHTA and CDR2 is FQGNSA in the germline V gene.

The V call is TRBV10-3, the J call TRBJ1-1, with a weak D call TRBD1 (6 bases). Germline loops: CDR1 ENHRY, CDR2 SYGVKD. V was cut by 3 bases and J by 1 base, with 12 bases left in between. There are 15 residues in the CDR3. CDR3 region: CAISDQGQGNTEAFF. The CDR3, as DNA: TGTGCCATCAGTGATCAGGGGCAGGGGAACACTGAAGCTTTCTTT.

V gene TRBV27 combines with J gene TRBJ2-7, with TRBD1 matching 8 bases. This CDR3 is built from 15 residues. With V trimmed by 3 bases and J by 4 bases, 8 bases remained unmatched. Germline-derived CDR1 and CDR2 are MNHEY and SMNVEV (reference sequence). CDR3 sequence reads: CASSFSGTGVYEQYF. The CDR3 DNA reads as TGTGCCAGCAGTTTTTCCGGGACAGGAGTATACGAGCAGTACTTC.

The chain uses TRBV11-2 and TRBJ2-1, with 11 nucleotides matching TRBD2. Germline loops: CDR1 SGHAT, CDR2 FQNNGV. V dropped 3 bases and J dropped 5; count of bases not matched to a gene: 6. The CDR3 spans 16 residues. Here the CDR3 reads CASSFQGLADNNEQFF. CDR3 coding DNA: TGTGCCAGCAGCTTCCAGGGACTAGCGGATAACAATGAGCAGTTCTTC.

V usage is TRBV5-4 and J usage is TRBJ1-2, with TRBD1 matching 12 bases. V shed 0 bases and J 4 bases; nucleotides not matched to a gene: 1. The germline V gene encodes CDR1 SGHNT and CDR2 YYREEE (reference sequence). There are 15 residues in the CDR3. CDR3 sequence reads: CASSLEGQGAYGYTF. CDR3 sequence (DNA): TGTGCCAGCAGCTTGGAGGGACAGGGGGCCTATGGCTACACCTTC.

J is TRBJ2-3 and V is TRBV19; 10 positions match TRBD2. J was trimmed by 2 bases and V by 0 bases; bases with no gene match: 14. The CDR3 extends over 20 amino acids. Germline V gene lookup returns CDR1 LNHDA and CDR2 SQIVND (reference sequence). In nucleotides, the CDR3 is TGTGCCAGTAGTATAGAAGGTTTGGCTAGCGGGAGTGGAGTCACAGATACGCAGTATTTT. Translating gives CASSIEGLASGSGVTDTQYF.

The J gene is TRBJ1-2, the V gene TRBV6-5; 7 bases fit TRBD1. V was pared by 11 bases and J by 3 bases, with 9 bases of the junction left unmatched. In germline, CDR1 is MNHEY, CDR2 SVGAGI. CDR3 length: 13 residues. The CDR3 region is CAVRDRLYYGYTF. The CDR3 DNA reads TGTGCCGTCAGGGACAGATTGTACTATGGCTACACCTTC.

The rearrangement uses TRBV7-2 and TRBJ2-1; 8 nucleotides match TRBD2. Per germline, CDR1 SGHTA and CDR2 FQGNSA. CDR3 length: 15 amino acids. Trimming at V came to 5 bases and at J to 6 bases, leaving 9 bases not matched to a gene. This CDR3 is CASSPGGTSINEQFF. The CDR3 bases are TGTGCCAGCAGCCCAGGCGGGACTAGTATCAATGAGCAGTTCTTC.

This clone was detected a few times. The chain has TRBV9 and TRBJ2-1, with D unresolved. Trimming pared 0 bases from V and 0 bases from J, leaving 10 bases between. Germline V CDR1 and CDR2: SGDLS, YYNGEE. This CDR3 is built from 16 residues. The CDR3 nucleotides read TGTGCCAGCAGCGTAGGTACCCTTAGCTCCTACAATGAGCAGTTCTTC. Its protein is CASSVGTLSSYNEQFF.

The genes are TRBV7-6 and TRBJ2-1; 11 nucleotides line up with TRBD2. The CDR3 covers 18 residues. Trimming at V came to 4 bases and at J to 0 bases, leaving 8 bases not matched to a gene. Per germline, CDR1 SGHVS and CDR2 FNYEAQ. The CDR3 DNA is TGTGCCAGCAGCTCAGAACGACTAGCGGGAATCTCCTACAATGAGCAGTTCTTC. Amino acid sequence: CASSSERLAGISYNEQFF.